This T cell receptor beta chain was identified during a study of shared clonotypes between healthy human individuals (dated by TCRdb to the early 2020s). About the full investigation: Two women and a few men aged 18 to 49 years were included in the cohort. Libraries were prepared and TCR repertoires were sequenced by different laboratories using diverse techniques, in order to increase sequencing depth and limit assay-specific biases. Each donor's leukapheresis produced roughly between roughly 0.85 and 9.5 billion PBMCs. For each donor, CD4 naive and CD4 memory were each run on three plates, CD8 naive on two plates, and CD8 memory on one plate. To estimate repertoire size and how much clonotypes are shared between individuals, the study performed deep sequencing of blood TCR repertoires from a few healthy adults. The full study reports these points: Based on pairwise subsampling, the degree of clonotype sharing among donors was expected to be affected by sequencing depth. Incomplete sequencing was indicated by rarefaction of sorted-subset datasets, despite the large sequencing depth. Because the study included a small number of donors, the genetic and exposure-history diversity represented was limited. About 5% of naive CD4, more than 3% of naive CD8, 2.3% of memory CD4, and 0.35% to 0.5% of memory CD8 clonotypes were shared across four donors. Only blood was sampled, and tissue TCR repertoires likely differ from those in blood. Compared with non-shared clonotypes, clonotypes shared by all four sorted-subset donors had higher generation probabilities. Estimated clonotype richness was generally larger for naive than for memory subsets.

In regard to this clone: Its antigen remains unidentified. Per-nucleotide qualities are absent, and no much larger clonotype sits a single base away.

V is pruned by 5 bases and J by 9 bases, leaving 6 bases of the junction without a gene match. The cysteine opens and the phenylalanine closes a CDR3 of 15 amino acids. Only the CDR3 portion is preserved as DNA: 45 bases, with reading frame beginning at the first base. As encoded in the germline V gene, CDR1 is LGHNT while CDR2 is FRNRAP. Using the deep immunoSEQ assay, multiplex PCR amplified TCR CDR3 regions from genomic DNA. Extracted genomic DNA from each cell subset was spread evenly across all wells of several immunoSEQ 96-well plates, with each plate serving as a replicate. Each replicate PCR for sorted subsets received about 220 ng genomic DNA, equal to tens of thousands of T cell genomes. The purified libraries were quantified using a Qubit 3.0 fluorometer, sized with a Bioanalyzer 2100, and then quantified again using the KAPA Library Quantification kit. Every immunoSEQ 96-well plate was sequenced on a separate single-read 150-cycle Illumina NextSeq 550 flow cell. From the authors' description of their analysis: The immunoSEQ output contained only junctional sequences without quality scores, so filtering could not match that applied to full-length reads. Sequences were annotated with PyIR, a Python wrapper for IgBLAST v1.9, and V/J genes and CDR3 were assigned using IMGT germline references. Reads with weak V/J assignments (E-value above 1e-6), missing CDR3, stop codons, out-of-frame junctions, or ambiguous translated residues were removed. A V3J clonotype was defined by an identical inferred V gene, J gene, and CDR3 amino acid sequence. To compute the percentage overlap between repertoires, the number of shared unique clonotypes was divided by the size of the smaller repertoire. RTK rarefaction, the Chao1 estimator, and Recon v2.1 estimates of unobserved clonotypes were used to assess repertoire richness. Generation probabilities for all TCRbeta clonotypes obtained by the gDNA method from a handful of donors were computed using OLGA. TCRdb took over this immuneACCESS table, retaining in-frame rearrangements with V and J assigned. Such tables are incomplete; in checked studies, under half of the missing clones stem from an unresolved V gene, and the remainder is unexplained. V and J calls and clone size follow that table, whereas D and trimming were derived from the DNA. The table for this sample lists fewer than 1.6 million clones; 98% to 99% of them were counted only once. The biggest ten clones account for roughly 0.36% of the sample.

Healthy HIV-negative adults with no recently reported acute infections or vaccinations were included as donors. Every donor was a Caucasian adult living in Nashville, Tennessee, USA. CD4+ T cells were enriched by magnetic negative selection, after which naive cells were positively selected on CD45RA and the negative fraction was taken as the memory subset. After blood collection by leukapheresis, PBMCs were isolated using Ficoll-Histopaque density gradient centrifugation and then cryopreserved in the vapor phase of liquid nitrogen. Analytical flow cytometry was used to check the purity and quantity of every magnetically sorted T cell population. From each sorted fraction, genomic DNA was isolated and quantified by UV absorbance on a Nanodrop 2000c.

This sequence originates from a man in his thirties or forties in good health. This sequence uses TRBV12-5 and TRBJ2-1; 14 bases in the middle match TRBD2. The source material was naive CD4+ T cells sorted from blood. In the paper's terms, the cell subset or site label means: CD45RA+ positively selected. The nucleotides are TGTGCTAGTGGTCCGGGACTAGCGGGAGAGGGTGAGCAGTTCTTC. It specifies CASGPGLAGEGEQFF.